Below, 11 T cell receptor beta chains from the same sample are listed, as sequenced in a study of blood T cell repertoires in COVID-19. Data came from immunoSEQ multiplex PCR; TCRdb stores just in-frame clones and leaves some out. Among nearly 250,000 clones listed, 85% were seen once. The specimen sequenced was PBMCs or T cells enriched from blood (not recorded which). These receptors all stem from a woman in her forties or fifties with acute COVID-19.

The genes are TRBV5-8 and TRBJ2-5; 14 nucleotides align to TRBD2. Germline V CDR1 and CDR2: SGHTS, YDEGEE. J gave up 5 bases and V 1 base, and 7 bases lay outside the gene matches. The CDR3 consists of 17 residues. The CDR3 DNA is TGTGCCAGCAGCTTGACCAGGACTAGCGGGGGGAAGGAGACCCAGTACTTC. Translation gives CASSLTRTSGGKETQYF. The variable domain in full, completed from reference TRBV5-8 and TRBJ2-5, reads EAGVTQSPTHLIKTRGQQATLRCSPISGHTSVYWYQQALGLGLQFLLWYDEGEERNRGNFPPRFSGRQFPNYSSELNVNALELEDSALYLCASSLTRTSGGKETQYFGPGTRLLVL.

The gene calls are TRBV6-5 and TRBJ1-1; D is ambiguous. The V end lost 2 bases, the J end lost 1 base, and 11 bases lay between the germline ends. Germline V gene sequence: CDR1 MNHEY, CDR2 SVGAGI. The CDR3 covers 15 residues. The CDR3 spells CASSYRGLENTEAFF. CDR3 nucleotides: TGTGCCAGCAGTTACCGAGGACTAGAGAACACTGAAGCTTTCTTT.

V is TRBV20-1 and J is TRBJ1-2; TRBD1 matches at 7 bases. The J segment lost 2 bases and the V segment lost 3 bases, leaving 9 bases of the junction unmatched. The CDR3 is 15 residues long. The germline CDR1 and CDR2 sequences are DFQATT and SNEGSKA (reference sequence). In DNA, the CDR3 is TGCAGTGCTAGTGCCTGGGGACAGCGAAACTATGGCTACACCTTC. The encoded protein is CSASAWGQRNYGYTF.

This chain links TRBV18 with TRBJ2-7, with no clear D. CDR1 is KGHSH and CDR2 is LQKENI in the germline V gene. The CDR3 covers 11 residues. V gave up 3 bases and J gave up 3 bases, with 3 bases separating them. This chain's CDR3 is CASSPNYEQYF. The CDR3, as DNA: TGTGCCAGCTCACCTAACTACGAGCAGTACTTC.

CDR3 loop: CASRGLAGGDTQYF. CDR3 sequence (DNA): TGCGCCAGCAGGGGACTAGCGGGGGGGGATACGCAGTATTTT. The rearrangement links TRBV10-2 to TRBJ2-3; TRBD2 matches 16 bases. Germline V gene lookup returns CDR1 WSHSY and CDR2 SAAADI. This CDR3 is built from 14 residues. V shed 6 bases, J shed 6 bases, and the junction held 0 bases outside the gene matches.

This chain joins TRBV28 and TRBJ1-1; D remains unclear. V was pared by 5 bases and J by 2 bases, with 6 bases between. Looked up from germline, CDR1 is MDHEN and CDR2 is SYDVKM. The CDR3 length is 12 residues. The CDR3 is CASSPLNTEAFF. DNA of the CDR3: TGTGCCAGCAGTCCCCTTAACACTGAAGCTTTCTTT.

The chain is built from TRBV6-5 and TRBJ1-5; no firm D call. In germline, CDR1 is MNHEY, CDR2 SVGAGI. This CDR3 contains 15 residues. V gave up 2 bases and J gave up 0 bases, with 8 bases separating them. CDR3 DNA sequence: TGTGCCAGCAGTTACGGCCCGTATAGCAATCAGCCCCAGCATTTT. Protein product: CASSYGPYSNQPQHF.

CDR3 sequence: CASSSGQGAYEQYF. Here the CDR3 DNA reads TGTGCCAGCAGTTCAGGACAGGGGGCGTACGAGCAGTACTTC. The V gene is TRBV6-2 or TRBV6-3, the J gene TRBJ2-7, with 11 nucleotides matching TRBD1. The CDR3 covers 14 residues. V was pared by 4 bases and J by 4 bases, with 3 bases of the junction left unmatched. The germline V gene encodes CDR1 MNHEY and CDR2 SVGEGT.

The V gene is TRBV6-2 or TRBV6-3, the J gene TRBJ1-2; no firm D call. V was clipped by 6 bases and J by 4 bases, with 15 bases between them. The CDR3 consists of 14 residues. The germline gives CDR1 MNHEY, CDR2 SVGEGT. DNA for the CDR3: TGTGCCAGCAGCCCACGCGGATTTGCCTATGGCTACACCTTC. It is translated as CASSPRGFAYGYTF.

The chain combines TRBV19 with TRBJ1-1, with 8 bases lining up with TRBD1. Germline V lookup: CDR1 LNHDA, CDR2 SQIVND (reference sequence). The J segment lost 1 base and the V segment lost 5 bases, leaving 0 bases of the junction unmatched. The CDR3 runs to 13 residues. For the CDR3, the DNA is TGTGCCAGTAGTGACAGGGGGAACACTGAAGCTTTCTTT. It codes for CASSDRGNTEAFF.

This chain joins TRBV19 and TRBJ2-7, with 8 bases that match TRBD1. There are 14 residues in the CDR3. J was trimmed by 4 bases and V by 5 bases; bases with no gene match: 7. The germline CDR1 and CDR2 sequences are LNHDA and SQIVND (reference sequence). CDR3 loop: CASSPGRGPYEQYF. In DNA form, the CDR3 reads TGTGCCAGTAGTCCTGGCAGGGGGCCGTACGAGCAGTACTTC.